What follows are 26 T cell receptor beta chains derived from one specimen sequenced in a study of blood T cell repertoires in COVID-19. TCRdb's copy holds only in-frame clones and misses some; the assay was immunoSEQ multiplex PCR. The table includes 99,000 or so clones, approximately 87% detected once. Sequencing used peripheral blood. The origin of the receptors is a man in his fifties with acute or convalescent COVID-19.

The chain couples TRBV5-4 to TRBJ2-7, with a tentative D call TRBD1 (6 bases). V lost 4 bases to trimming and J lost 3 bases, with 14 bases between them. This CDR3 spans 14 amino acids. CDR1 is SGHNT and CDR2 is YYREEE in the germline V gene (reference sequence). The CDR3 loop is CASSTFRGNYEQYF. CDR3 nucleotide sequence: TGTGCCAGCAGCACCTTCAGGGGTAACTACGAGCAGTACTTC.

This sequence joins TRBV20-1 and TRBJ1-1; no clear D gene. Trimming left V 3 bases short and J 0 bases short, with 8 bases between. Per the germline V gene, CDR1 is DFQATT and CDR2 is SNEGSKA (reference sequence). CDR3 length equals 13 residues. CDR3: CSASNSMNTEAFF. CDR3 DNA: TGCAGTGCTAGTAACAGCATGAACACTGAAGCTTTCTTT.

V and J are TRBV10-3 and TRBJ1-1; 9 positions match TRBD1. The CDR3 is 13 residues long. The J segment lost 1 base and the V segment lost 11 bases, leaving 5 bases of the junction unmatched. Germline V gives CDR1 ENHRY, CDR2 SYGVKD. The CDR3 DNA is TGTGCCCTTAGGGACAGGGAGAACACTGAAGCTTTCTTT. Amino acids: CALRDRENTEAFF.

This rearrangement joins TRBV5-5 to TRBJ2-1, with 12 bases identical to TRBD2. CDR1 and CDR2 (germline): SGHKS, YYEKEE (reference sequence). The length of the CDR3 is 16 residues. V dropped 3 bases and J dropped 4; count of bases not matched to a gene: 5. The CDR3 region is CASSSGLAGRYNEQFF. CDR3 bases: TGTGCCAGCAGCTCTGGACTAGCGGGGAGATACAATGAGCAGTTCTTC.

This chain connects TRBV10-2 to TRBJ2-5; 7 positions agree with TRBD2. J gave up 9 bases and V 8 bases, and 3 bases lay outside the gene matches. This CDR3 comprises 10 residues. Germline V lookup: CDR1 WSHSY, CDR2 SAAADI. The CDR3 DNA follows: TGCGCCAGCGGGACTAATCCCCAGTACTTC. Translation gives CASGTNPQYF.

The chain joins TRBV7-9 to TRBJ1-5; D is unresolved. Trimming left V 5 bases short and J 4 bases short, with 9 bases between. This CDR3 region has 13 residues. CDR1 and CDR2 (germline): SEHNR, FQNEAQ (reference sequence). The CDR3 spells CASSLGTNQPQHF. For the CDR3, the DNA is TGTGCCAGCAGCCTAGGTACTAATCAGCCCCAGCATTTT.

This chain links TRBV5-6 with TRBJ1-4; weak D call: TRBD1 (6 bases). Trimming shortened V by 4 bases and J by 0 bases, and 10 bases separated the two germline ends. Germline-derived CDR1 and CDR2 are SGHDT and YYEEEE. The CDR3 is made up of 15 amino acids. The DNA for the CDR3 is TGTGCCAGCAGCCACACAGGGTCAACTAATGAAAAACTGTTTTTT. It translates to CASSHTGSTNEKLFF.

Here the CDR3 reads CASSQDIAGTEQYF. The CDR3 DNA reads TGTGCCAGCAGCCAAGATATTGCGGGAACTGAGCAGTACTTC. The chain is built from TRBV3-1 (or the pseudogene TRBV3-2) and TRBJ2-7; D perhaps matches TRBD2 (6 bases). V shed 0 bases and J shed 7 bases, with 13 bases lying between them. Germline V gives CDR1 LGHDT, CDR2 YNNKEL (reference sequence). The CDR3 loop spans 14 amino acids.

This chain joins TRBV5-1 and TRBJ2-5; no firm D call. Trimming pared 0 bases from V and 4 bases from J, leaving 13 bases between. The CDR3 loop spans 15 amino acids. The germline V gene encodes CDR1 SGHRS and CDR2 YFSETQ. CDR3 sequence (DNA): TGCGCCAGCAGCTTGGGTCTGGTGCCGGGAGAGACCCAGTACTTC. This gives the protein CASSLGLVPGETQYF.

A remark on this clone: An end of the junction does not agree with germline; a read error may underlie this. This chain joins TRBV5-4 and TRBJ1-1, with 8 positions matching TRBD1. CDR3 size: 12 residues. The V gene's germline CDR1 is SGHNT and CDR2 YYREEE (reference sequence). DNA for the CDR3: TGTGCCAGCAGTTTGGACAGGGTAGGAGCTTTCTTT. Protein sequence: CASSLDRVGAFF.

V and J are TRBV5-1 and TRBJ2-1; D unresolved. Trimming removed 0 bases from V and 5 bases from J, with 15 bases in between. The germline gives CDR1 SGHRS, CDR2 YFSETQ. The CDR3 is 16 amino acids. The CDR3 reads CASSLGPGLQNNEQFF. CDR3 nucleotides: TGCGCCAGCAGCTTGGGGCCAGGCCTCCAGAACAATGAGCAGTTCTTC.

This rearrangement joins TRBV20-1 to TRBJ1-2; TRBD1 agrees at 7 bases. The germline CDR1 and CDR2 sequences are DFQATT and SNEGSKA (reference sequence). The CDR3 extends over 13 amino acids. J lost 6 bases, V lost 3 bases, and 7 bases had no gene match. CDR3 protein: CSASEDRIDGYTF. The CDR3 nucleotides read TGCAGTGCTAGTGAGGACAGGATCGATGGCTACACCTTC.

The chain is built from TRBV18 and TRBJ2-1; D gene unclear. Per the germline V gene, CDR1 is KGHSH and CDR2 is LQKENI. This CDR3 region has 16 residues. The V end was cut by 1 base, the J end by 2 bases, with 12 bases between. CDR3 loop: CASSPQRLKAYNEQFF. CDR3 in DNA: TGTGCCAGCTCACCACAGAGACTGAAAGCCTACAATGAGCAGTTCTTC. Full variable domain (outside the CDR3, taken from reference TRBV18 and TRBJ2-1): NAGVMQNPRHLVRRRGQEARLRCSPMKGHSHVYWYRQLPEEGLKFMVYLQKENIIDESGMPKERFSAEFPKEGPSILRIQQVVRGDSAAYFCASSPQRLKAYNEQFFGPGTRLTVL.

The chain uses TRBV11-2 and TRBJ1-5; no clear D gene. The CDR3 has 13 residues. V lost 3 bases, J lost 6 bases, and 9 bases lay in between. Germline loops: CDR1 SGHAT, CDR2 FQNNGV. The DNA of the CDR3 is TGTGCCAGCAGCTTGTCGGGGAGTCAGCCCCAGCATTTT. It encodes CASSLSGSQPQHF.

This sequence joins TRBV28 and TRBJ1-2; 7 positions agree with TRBD1. Germline V lookup: CDR1 MDHEN, CDR2 SYDVKM. The V and J ends lost 2 bases and 8 bases, in that order; junction bases with no gene match: 8. The CDR3 consists of 14 residues. For the CDR3, the DNA is TGTGCCAGCAGTTTAGGGTCCCGACAGGGAGGCTACACCTTC. Its protein is CASSLGSRQGGYTF.

The V and J genes are TRBV10-1 and TRBJ2-1, with 10 bases fitting TRBD1. The germline V gene encodes CDR1 WNHNN and CDR2 SYGVQD (reference sequence). CDR3 length: 15 residues. V lost 3 bases, J lost 8 bases, and 7 bases stayed unmatched. The DNA of the CDR3 is TGCGCCAGCAGTGATCCCGGGACAGGGGTGGATGAGCAGTTCTTC. This sequence encodes CASSDPGTGVDEQFF.

This sequence joins TRBV6-5 and TRBJ2-3; tentatively, D is TRBD2 (5 bases). V was clipped by 5 bases and J by 2 bases, with 11 bases between them. CDR3 length: 14 residues. CDR1 is MNHEY, CDR2 SVGAGI, per germline. The CDR3 sequence: CASSPDSVTDTQYF. The DNA for the CDR3 is TGTGCCAGCAGTCCGGACTCAGTCACAGATACGCAGTATTTT.

The V and J genes are TRBV19 and TRBJ1-2; TRBD1 aligns across 8 bases. J lost 4 bases, V lost 7 bases, and 5 bases had no gene match. This CDR3 spans 13 amino acids. CDR1 and CDR2 from the germline V gene are LNHDA and SQIVND (reference sequence). The chain's CDR3 is CASNRGTVYGYTF. The CDR3, as DNA: TGTGCCAGTAACAGGGGGACAGTCTATGGCTACACCTTC.

This sequence joins TRBV7-2 and TRBJ2-1; the D gene is possibly TRBD2 (5 bases). The CDR3 loop spans 15 amino acids. Germline CDR1 SGHTA, CDR2 FQGNSA. The germline V and J ends were trimmed by 0 bases and 4 bases, with 10 bases remaining between them. The CDR3 sequence is CASSLALGLYNEQFF. CDR3 sequence (DNA): TGTGCCAGCAGCTTAGCGCTAGGACTTTACAATGAGCAGTTCTTC.

This clone was seen more than once but under ten times. The genes are TRBV5-1 and TRBJ2-1; 7 bases are shared with TRBD1. There are 15 residues in the CDR3. V was pared by 2 bases and J by 3 bases, with 5 bases of the junction left unmatched. The germline CDR1 and CDR2 sequences are SGHRS and YFSETQ. The CDR3: CASSFRTGGYNEQFF. DNA of the CDR3: TGCGCCAGCAGCTTTCGGACAGGCGGCTACAATGAGCAGTTCTTC.

The J gene is TRBJ2-3, the V gene TRBV27; D gene unclear. The V gene's germline CDR1 is MNHEY and CDR2 SMNVEV (reference sequence). V was shortened by 7 bases and J by 2 bases, with 4 bases between the two germline ends. This CDR3 region has 11 residues. CDR3 sequence: CASTSTDTQYF. CDR3 nucleotides: TGTGCCAGCACCTCCACAGATACGCAGTATTTT.

CDR3 sequence (DNA): TGCGCCAGCAGCCCGCGACAGGGTCCGAACACCGGGGAGCTGTTTTTT. Its protein is CASSPRQGPNTGELFF. This chain joins TRBV5-1 and TRBJ2-2; 7 bases line up with TRBD1. After removal of 4 bases from V and 0 bases from J, the junction contained 6 bases not matched to a gene. CDR1 is SGHRS, CDR2 YFSETQ, per germline. The CDR3 sequence is 16 residues long.

A single count supports this clone. V gene TRBV30 combines with J gene TRBJ2-1; 7 bases match TRBD2. There are 13 residues in the CDR3. V lost 8 bases and J lost 3; bases outside the gene matches: 7. CDR1 is GTSNPN, CDR2 SVGIG, per germline (reference sequence). The CDR3 region has the DNA TGTGCCACCACCGGGACTAACTACAATGAGCAGTTCTTC. Translated: CATTGTNYNEQFF. Filled out from reference TRBV30 and TRBJ2-1, the complete variable domain reads SQTIHQWPATLVQPVGSPLSLECTVEGTSNPNLYWYRQAAGRGLQLLFYSVGIGQISSEVPQNLSASRPQDRQFILSSKKLLLSDSGFYLCATTGTNYNEQFFGPGTRLTVL.

The chain couples TRBV2 to TRBJ2-7; TRBD2 matches 10 bases. The CDR3 runs to 15 residues. Trimming removed 3 bases from V and 0 bases from J; junction bases left unmatched: 2. Germline assignment: CDR1 SNHLY and CDR2 FYNNEI. The CDR3 spells CASSDGTSASYEQYF. The CDR3 bases are TGTGCCAGCAGTGACGGGACTAGCGCCTCCTACGAGCAGTACTTC.

V usage is TRBV9 and J usage is TRBJ2-1; D perhaps matches TRBD2 (6 bases). V was clipped by 4 bases and J by 0 bases, with 17 bases between them. From germline, CDR1 is SGDLS and CDR2 YYNGEE. There are 17 residues in the CDR3. This chain's CDR3 is CASSPASGVSSYNEQFF. Here the CDR3 DNA reads TGTGCCAGCAGCCCCGCCTCGGGGGTAAGCTCCTACAATGAGCAGTTCTTC. Full variable domain (remainder filled in from reference TRBV9 and TRBJ2-1): DSGVTQTPKHLITATGQRVTLRCSPRSGDLSVYWYQQSLDQGLQFLIQYYNGEERAKGNILERFSAQQFPDLHSELNLSSLELGDSALYFCASSPASGVSSYNEQFFGPGTRLTVL.

The chain carries TRBV7-8 and TRBJ2-7, with D possibly TRBD1 on 6 matching bases. Trimming cost V 2 bases and J 7 bases, with 18 bases left between them. CDR3 length equals 15 residues. Per germline, CDR1 SGHVS and CDR2 FQNEAQ. This CDR3 reads CASSLLGTTLGEQYF. CDR3 coding DNA: TGTGCCAGCAGCTTATTAGGGACAACTTTAGGGGAGCAGTACTTC.